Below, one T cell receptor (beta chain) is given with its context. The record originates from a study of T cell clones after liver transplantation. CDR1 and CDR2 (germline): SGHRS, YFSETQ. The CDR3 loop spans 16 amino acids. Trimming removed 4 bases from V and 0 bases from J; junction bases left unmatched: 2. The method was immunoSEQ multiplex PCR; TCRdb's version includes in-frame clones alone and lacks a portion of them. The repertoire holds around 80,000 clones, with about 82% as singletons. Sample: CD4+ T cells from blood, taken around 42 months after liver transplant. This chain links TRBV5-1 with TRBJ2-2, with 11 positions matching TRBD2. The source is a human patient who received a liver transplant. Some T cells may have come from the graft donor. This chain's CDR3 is CASSQTSGANTGELFF. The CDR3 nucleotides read TGCGCCAGCAGCCAGACTAGCGGGGCGAACACCGGGGAGCTGTTTTTT.